What follows are 28 T cell receptor beta chains derived from one specimen sequenced in a study of graft-versus-host responses after intestinal transplantation. No antigen is known for these receptors. Only in-frame clones appear in the TCRdb table, and some are missing; sequencing was by immunoSEQ multiplex PCR. The table records 35,000 to 50,000 clones, 90% to 95% of them present only once. Here the sequenced sample was unstimulated CD8+ T cells sorted from spleen or lymph node cells, taken before transplant. Receptors were obtained from a human donor who was the organ donor for an intestinal transplant.

V is TRBV27 and J is TRBJ2-3; 11 bases match TRBD2. V lost 5 bases, J lost 0 bases, and 10 bases stayed unmatched. The germline V gene has CDR1 MNHEY and CDR2 SMNVEV (reference sequence). CDR3 length: 18 residues. CDR3 sequence: CASSPLAGGEASTDTQYF. CDR3 coding DNA: TGTGCCAGCAGTCCCCTAGCGGGGGGCGAAGCTAGCACAGATACGCAGTATTTT.

The rearrangement uses TRBV10-3 and TRBJ2-7, with D perhaps matching TRBD2 (5 bases). Germline CDR1 ENHRY, CDR2 SYGVKD. V was clipped by 4 bases and J by 3 bases, with 10 bases between them. This CDR3 has 13 residues. The CDR3 is CAISGGSLYEQYF. The DNA for the CDR3 is TGTGCCATCAGTGGAGGGTCCCTCTACGAGCAGTACTTC.

This rearrangement joins TRBV4-3 to TRBJ1-1; 11 bases align to TRBD1. The trim removed 4 bases at V and 5 bases at J, leaving 12 bases unmatched. The CDR3 is made up of 17 amino acids. The V gene's germline CDR1 is LGHNA and CDR2 YSLEER. CDR3 loop: CASSPPGTGGQGTEAFF. CDR3 sequence (DNA): TGCGCCAGCAGCCCGCCCGGGACAGGGGGGCAGGGGACTGAAGCTTTCTTT.

The V gene is TRBV27, the J gene TRBJ2-2, with 8 bases identical to TRBD2. The CDR3 sequence is 18 residues long. Trimming removed 0 bases from V and 4 bases from J; junction bases left unmatched: 10. Germline loops: CDR1 MNHEY, CDR2 SMNVEV (reference sequence). The CDR3 loop reads CASSLSGGGPLITGELFF. CDR3 nucleotides: TGTGCCAGCAGTTTATCAGGCGGGGGGCCGTTAATCACCGGGGAGCTGTTTTTT.

This clone has just one count. The chain has TRBV4-1 and TRBJ1-4; D ambiguous. This CDR3 has 16 residues. In germline, CDR1 is MGHRA, CDR2 YSYEKL. V lost 0 bases to trimming and J lost 1 base, with 9 bases between them. The CDR3 is CASSQETGITNEKLFF. Written as DNA, the CDR3 is TGCGCCAGCAGCCAAGAGACGGGAATAACTAATGAAAAACTGTTTTTT.

The CDR3 is CASSYSGGAGWQYF. DNA for the CDR3: TGTGCCAGCAGTTACTCCGGGGGCGCGGGGTGGCAGTACTTC. The V gene is TRBV6-6, the J gene TRBJ2-5; tentatively, D is TRBD1 or TRBD2 (6 bases each). The CDR3 totals 14 residues. CDR1 is MNHNY and CDR2 is SVGAGI in the germline V gene (reference sequence). The V end lost 0 bases, the J end lost 11 bases, and 16 bases lay between the germline ends.

The chain has TRBV5-4 and TRBJ2-5, with D possibly TRBD2 on 6 matching bases. Trimming pared 0 bases from V and 0 bases from J, leaving 9 bases between. Germline loops: CDR1 SGHNT, CDR2 YYREEE (reference sequence). This CDR3 has 15 amino acids. The CDR3: CASSLASGYQETQYF. DNA of the CDR3: TGTGCCAGCAGCTTGGCCAGCGGGTACCAAGAGACCCAGTACTTC.

The chain has TRBV9 and TRBJ2-7; D remains unclear. The CDR3 totals 14 residues. Trimming stripped 3 bases from V and 2 bases from J, with 12 bases between. Germline V gene sequence: CDR1 SGDLS, CDR2 YYNGEE. In DNA, the CDR3 is TGTGCCAGCAGCGCCCCAAACAGCGCCTACGAGCAGTACTTC. This codes for CASSAPNSAYEQYF.

The V call is TRBV29-1, the J call TRBJ2-2; D is undetermined. Germline assignment: CDR1 SQVTM and CDR2 ANQGSEA. The CDR3 spans 11 residues. Between the trimmed V and J ends, which lost 7 bases and 6 bases, there was a span of 9 bases. CDR3: CSGFWAGELFF. Written as DNA, the CDR3 is TGCAGCGGGTTTTGGGCCGGGGAGCTGTTTTTT.

V and J are TRBV5-6 and TRBJ2-7, with a tentative D call TRBD1 (7 bases). Trimming took off 3 bases at V and 2 bases at J, with 27 bases between the two ends. Germline V CDR1 and CDR2: SGHDT, YYEEEE. The CDR3 loop spans 19 amino acids. The CDR3 coding sequence is TGTGCCAGCAGCTGGGGGGATAACGACTACAGGGGCCCCACCTACGAGCAGTACTTC. This codes for CASSWGDNDYRGPTYEQYF.

The chain recombines TRBV19 with TRBJ2-3, with TRBD2 matching 7 bases. The CDR3 runs to 15 residues. J was trimmed by 0 bases and V by 10 bases; bases with no gene match: 10. Germline values: CDR1 LNHDA, CDR2 SQIVND (reference sequence). CDR3 bases: TGTGCCAATCCCCCGACTAGCCCTAGCACAGATACGCAGTATTTT. This gives the protein CANPPTSPSTDTQYF.

This clone was found once. V is TRBV29-1 and J is TRBJ2-5; TRBD1 might be the D (5 bases). Matching the DNA end better, TRBJ2-7 makes the J call doubtful. The length of the CDR3 is 13 residues. Germline CDR1 reads SQVTM; CDR2 reads ANQGSEA. The CDR3 spells CSVEDDSSYEQYF. In nucleotides, the CDR3 is TGCAGCGTTGAAGATGACAGTTCTTACGAGCAGTACTTC.

V is TRBV28 and J is TRBJ2-4; a possible D gene is TRBD1 (5 bases). CDR3 length equals 14 residues. With 5 bases removed from V and 3 bases from J, the gap between germline ends came to 11 bases. CDR1 is MDHEN, CDR2 SYDVKM, per germline. Here the CDR3 DNA reads TGTGCCAGCAGTGCGGACATGAACAAAAACATTCAGTACTTC. It encodes CASSADMNKNIQYF.

Turning to this clone: The same CDR3 can be traced to other DNA sequences in this sample. This chain uses TRBV2 with TRBJ2-7, with a possible D match to TRBD1 (5 bases). This CDR3 is 12 amino acids long. Deletions cut 4 bases from V and 4 bases from J, with 8 bases between. Looked up from germline, CDR1 is SNHLY and CDR2 is FYNNEI. CDR3 nucleotide sequence: TGTGCCAGCAGTGGTGGGGCTTACGAGCAGTACTTC. Its translation: CASSGGAYEQYF.

This chain links TRBV5-6 with TRBJ1-1; D is undetermined. This CDR3 has 15 residues. V shed 4 bases and J shed 1 base, with 14 bases lying between them. Germline CDR1 is SGHDT and CDR2 is YYEEEE. The CDR3 region is CASSHAVMGNTEAFF. Here the CDR3 DNA reads TGTGCCAGCAGCCACGCAGTTATGGGGAACACTGAAGCTTTCTTT.

This chain links TRBV4-3 with TRBJ2-2; TRBD1 aligns across 7 bases. After removal of 0 bases from V and 4 bases from J, the junction contained 11 bases not matched to a gene. The CDR3 is 18 residues long. CDR1 LGHNA and CDR2 YSLEER come from the germline V gene. CDR3: CASSQDRSGQLSTGELFF. The CDR3 DNA sequence: TGCGCCAGCAGCCAAGATAGGTCGGGACAGCTATCCACCGGGGAGCTGTTTTTT.

The chain couples TRBV5-1 to TRBJ2-5; possible D gene TRBD1, 5 bases. The CDR3 is made up of 14 amino acids. With 1 base removed from V and 5 bases from J, the gap between germline ends came to 12 bases. Germline lookup yields CDR1 SGHRS and CDR2 YFSETQ. The CDR3 bases are TGCGCCAGCAGCTTGAGGGGCCTCCCGGAGACCCAGTACTTC. Its protein is CASSLRGLPETQYF.

The chain has TRBV19 and TRBJ1-6; D call uncertain. V lost 8 bases to trimming and J lost 4 bases, with 18 bases between them. The CDR3 is made up of 16 amino acids. Germline-derived CDR1 and CDR2 are LNHDA and SQIVND (reference sequence). CDR3: CASSGPEPNYNSPLHF. In DNA form, the CDR3 reads TGTGCCAGTTCCGGGCCCGAACCCAATTATAATTCACCCCTCCACTTT.

The chain couples TRBV19 to TRBJ2-7; 9 bases align to TRBD1. Per germline, CDR1 LNHDA and CDR2 SQIVND (reference sequence). This CDR3 spans 14 amino acids. After removal of 5 bases from V and 3 bases from J, the junction contained 5 bases not matched to a gene. The CDR3 sequence: CASSFRDRVYEQYF. CDR3 in DNA: TGTGCCAGTAGTTTCCGGGACAGGGTCTACGAGCAGTACTTC.

DNA for the CDR3: TGTGCCTGGAGTCAAGGGACTAGCGGGGGGGCTGACGGGGAGCTGTTTTTT. Its translation: CAWSQGTSGGADGELFF. The chain employs TRBV30 and TRBJ2-2; 16 nucleotides align to TRBD2. J gave up 7 bases and V 2 bases, and 7 bases lay outside the gene matches. The V gene's germline CDR1 is GTSNPN and CDR2 SVGIG (reference sequence). CDR3 length: 17 residues.

DNA for the CDR3: TGTGCCAGCAGCTTGGCCGGACTAGGCACAGATACGCAGTATTTT. Protein sequence: CASSLAGLGTDTQYF. The V gene is TRBV5-4, the J gene TRBJ2-3; 7 nucleotides agree with TRBD2. Germline V gene data show CDR1 as SGHNT and CDR2 as YYREEE (reference sequence). The CDR3 totals 15 residues. Trimming at V came to 0 bases and at J to 1 base, leaving 2 bases not matched to a gene. Based on the CDR3 plus reference TRBV5-4 and TRBJ2-3, the full variable domain is ETGVTQSPTHLIKTRGQQVTLRCSSQSGHNTVSWYQQALGQGPQFIFQYYREEENGRGNFPPRFSGLQFPNYSSELNVNALELDDSALYLCASSLAGLGTDTQYFGPGTRLTVL.

The V call is TRBV4-1, the J call TRBJ1-1; possible D gene TRBD1, 5 bases. The CDR3 has 14 residues. V was shortened by 0 bases and J by 4 bases, with 9 bases between the two germline ends. CDR1 is MGHRA and CDR2 is YSYEKL in the germline V gene. The CDR3 is CASSQEMGVTEAFF. CDR3 nucleotides: TGCGCCAGCAGCCAAGAGATGGGGGTCACTGAAGCTTTCTTT.

V is TRBV27 and J is TRBJ2-7, with D perhaps TRBD1 (5 bases). This CDR3 region has 15 residues. Germline CDR1 and CDR2: MNHEY and SMNVEV (reference sequence). Trimming left V 3 bases short and J 2 bases short, with 14 bases between. The CDR3 DNA reads TGTGCCAGCAGTTTGGGGCCCGGCAGGACCTACGAGCAGTACTTC. It codes for CASSLGPGRTYEQYF.

The V call is TRBV28, the J call TRBJ2-1; D possibly corresponds to TRBD1 (6 bases). This CDR3 has 17 amino acids. Germline CDR1 is MDHEN and CDR2 is SYDVKM. V lost 5 bases and J lost 1, with 18 bases in between. CDR3: CASSIPIIRGSYNEQFF. The CDR3 DNA is TGTGCCAGCAGTATACCCATCATCAGGGGTTCCTACAATGAGCAGTTCTTC.

The V and J genes are TRBV4-1 and TRBJ2-1; D call uncertain. This CDR3 comprises 16 residues. The germline V and J ends were trimmed by 0 bases and 0 bases, with 9 bases remaining between them. Germline assignment: CDR1 MGHRA and CDR2 YSYEKL. CDR3 protein: CASSQETLSSYNEQFF. DNA of the CDR3: TGCGCCAGCAGCCAAGAGACTCTCAGCTCCTACAATGAGCAGTTCTTC.

CDR3 coding DNA: TGCAGCGCAGAAACGACAGGCTCCTACGAGCAGTACTTC. Protein product: CSAETTGSYEQYF. The chain combines TRBV29-1 with TRBJ2-7; D is possibly TRBD1 (6 bases). V gave up 7 bases and J gave up 0 bases, with 13 bases separating them. Germline values: CDR1 SQVTM, CDR2 ANQGSEA. The CDR3 is made up of 13 amino acids.

The gene calls are TRBV13 and TRBJ1-1, with 8 positions matching TRBD1. This CDR3 has 15 amino acids. The V segment lost 4 bases and the J segment 5 bases; nucleotides outside the gene matches: 9. Looked up from germline, CDR1 is PRHDT and CDR2 is FYEKMQ (reference sequence). Here the CDR3 DNA reads TGTGCCAGCAGCTCCTTTGGACAGGGAAGGACTGAAGCTTTCTTT. The encoded protein is CASSSFGQGRTEAFF. The variable domain in full, completed from reference TRBV13 and TRBJ1-1, reads AAGVIQSPRHLIKEKRETATLKCYPIPRHDTVYWYQQGPGQDPQFLISFYEKMQSDKGSIPDRFSAQQFSDYHSELNMSSLELGDSALYFCASSSFGQGRTEAFFGQGTRLTVV.

The chain employs TRBV10-3 and TRBJ2-2, with TRBD2 matching 14 bases. The CDR3 loop spans 17 amino acids. V was clipped by 10 bases and J by 0 bases; unmatched bases: 7. Looked up from germline, CDR1 is ENHRY and CDR2 is SYGVKD. CDR3 loop: CANPGLAGASNTGELFF. In DNA form, the CDR3 reads TGTGCCAACCCGGGACTAGCGGGGGCCTCGAACACCGGGGAGCTGTTTTTT.